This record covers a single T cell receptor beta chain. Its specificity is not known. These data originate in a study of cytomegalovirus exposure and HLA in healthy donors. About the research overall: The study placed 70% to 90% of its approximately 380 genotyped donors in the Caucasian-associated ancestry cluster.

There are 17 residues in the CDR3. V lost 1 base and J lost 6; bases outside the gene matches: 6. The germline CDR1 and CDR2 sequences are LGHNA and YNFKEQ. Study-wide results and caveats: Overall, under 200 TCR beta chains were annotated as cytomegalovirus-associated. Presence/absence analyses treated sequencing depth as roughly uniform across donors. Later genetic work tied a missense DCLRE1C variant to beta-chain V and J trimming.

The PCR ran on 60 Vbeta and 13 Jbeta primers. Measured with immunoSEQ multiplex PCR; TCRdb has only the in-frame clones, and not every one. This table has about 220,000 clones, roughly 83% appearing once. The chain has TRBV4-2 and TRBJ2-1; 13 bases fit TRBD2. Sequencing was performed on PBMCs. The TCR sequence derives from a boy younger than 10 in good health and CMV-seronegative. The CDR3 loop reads CASSQVEGLAGINEQFF. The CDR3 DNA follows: TGTGCCAGCAGCCAAGTTGAGGGACTAGCGGGAATCAATGAGCAGTTCTTC.